The entry below describes one TCR beta chain. This specimen comes from a study of blood T cell repertoires in COVID-19. Overall study context: Samples of COVID-19 (acute and convalescent) were obtained from the United States, Italy and Spain. The cDNA or gDNA used as material had been derived from T cells, B-cell-depleted T cells, or PBMCs.

This CDR3 is built from 15 residues. Germline loops: CDR1 LGHDT, CDR2 YNNKEL (reference sequence). The V end was cut by 0 bases, the J end by 4 bases, with 7 bases between. Original processing methods: The authors estimated nucleated cell counts from reference gene primer amplification. The table came from immunoSEQ multiplex PCR; TCRdb's copy has only in-frame clones and leaves some out. That table supplies the V and J calls and clone size; D and trimming were determined from the DNA. The data show roughly 63,000 clones, around 80% seen once. Sequencing input: peripheral blood. This sequence originates from a man at least 80 years old with acute or convalescent COVID-19. The chain has TRBV3-1 (or the pseudogene TRBV3-2) and TRBJ1-6; D is unclear. The CDR3 DNA follows: TGTGCCAGCAGCCAAGATTCGGGGTATAATTCACCCCTCCACTTT. Its translation is CASSQDSGYNSPLHF.